The clone carrying this T cell receptor beta chain was seen many times. Its antigen remains unidentified. From the 5' RACE reads, TCRdb called clonotypes with MiXCR, one entry per CDR3 protein. The repertoire holds more than 35,000 distinct CDR3 sequences, about 9.4% seen once, with roughly 7% in the top ten. The V end was cut by 5 bases, the J end by 1 base, with 17 bases between. CDR1 and CDR2 from the germline V gene are SGHVS and FQNEAQ. The CDR3 is 16 amino acids. This entry is derived from a study of neurological immune-mediated disorders. Study-level points and caveats: The level of TCR clonal expansion was highest in patients with HTLV-1-associated myelopathy and lowest in multiple sclerosis, where it fell below the level seen in healthy controls.

This chain connects TRBV7-8 to TRBJ1-1; D not resolved. Sequenced material: PBMCs. The clonotype originates from a woman aged 30 to 39 with HTLV-1-associated myelopathy (HAM/TSP). The CDR3 spells CASSPGGGVGNTEAFF. CDR3 in DNA: TGTGCCAGCAGCCCCGGCGGAGGAGTCGGGAACACTGAAGCTTTCTTT.